This T cell receptor (beta chain) was obtained from a study of T cells in Graves' hyperthyroidism and ophthalmopathy. Researchers amplified the TCR beta CDR3 regions from RNA transcripts. A first-round RT-PCR of the TCR CDR3 used the HTBI primer set. TCRdb reprocessed the multiplex PCR reads with MiXCR, giving one entry per CDR3 protein. Counted here are roughly 840,000 distinct CDR3 sequences, 35% to 40% occurring once; the ten biggest clones make up 8.9%. This clonotype was seen ten or more times. Thyroid ultrasound and orbital computed tomography, with clinical symptoms and serum thyroxine and TRAb, informed diagnoses. There are 15 residues in the CDR3. Germline trimming cut 0 bases from V and 5 bases from J; bases unmatched to any gene: 3. CDR1 and CDR2 (germline): SGHTS, YDEGEE.

V and J are TRBV5-8 and TRBJ1-5; TRBD1 matches at 9 bases. Sequencing input: blood. The TCR comes from a man aged 18-30 years with Graves' hyperthyroidism. CDR3 nucleotides: TGTGCCAGCAGCTTGGCTGGACAGGGGCATCAGCCCCAGCATTTT. Its protein product is CASSLAGQGHQPQHF.